This T cell receptor beta chain is from a study of blood T cell repertoires in COVID-19. On the study more broadly: Sites in the United States, Italy and Spain provided acute and convalescent COVID-19 samples.

Per the original data handling: For nucleated cells, counts were estimated from reference gene primer amplification. Assay used: immunoSEQ multiplex PCR; TCRdb lists only in-frame clones, some missing. Clone size and the V and J calls come from that table; the DNA yielded D and trimming. Among 110,000 to 150,000 clones listed, over 70% were seen once. V lost 5 bases and J lost 3, with 10 bases in between. CDR1 and CDR2 (germline): SGHTA, FQGTGA. The CDR3 is 13 residues long. Sequencing used peripheral blood. V and J are TRBV7-3 and TRBJ1-2; a weak D match, TRBD1 (6 bases). The receptor was derived from a woman between 50 and 59 years old with acute or convalescent COVID-19. The CDR3 loop reads CASSPNRDYGYTF. The CDR3 DNA sequence: TGTGCCAGCAGCCCTAACAGGGACTATGGCTACACCTTC.